This TCR beta chain was profiled in a study of T cells in Graves' hyperthyroidism and ophthalmopathy. Findings of the study overall: Most thyroid clonotypes expanded above 0.001 appeared in blood too.

Researchers amplified the TCR beta CDR3 regions from RNA transcripts. Researchers ran a first-round RT-PCR on the TCR CDR3 using the HTBI primer set. TCRdb used MiXCR to reprocess the multiplex PCR reads, holding one entry per CDR3 protein. The data contain 95,000 to 110,000 distinct CDR3 sequences, 15% to 20% of them singletons. This clonotype was observed at least ten times. The antigen is unknown. Investigators excluded patients with uncontrolled infection, other autoimmune disease, pregnancy or lactation. Germline V gives CDR1 SGHTA, CDR2 FQGNSA. This CDR3 is 17 amino acids long. V lost 2 bases and J lost 6; bases outside the gene matches: 8.

The sequenced sample consisted of blood. This chain uses TRBV7-2 with TRBJ2-5; 14 nucleotides agree with TRBD2. The clonotype comes from a woman aged 50 to 60 with Graves' hyperthyroidism. DNA for the CDR3: TGTGCCAGCAGCTTATCCGGGACTAGCGGGAGCGGAAAGACCCAGTACTTC. This sequence encodes CASSLSGTSGSGKTQYF.